This T cell receptor beta chain was recovered during a study of CD8 T cells in Susac syndrome. Whole-study results and caveats: That the number of individuals in its TCR sequencing and HLA analysis was relatively small was acknowledged by the study.

CDR3 length equals 12 residues. V dropped 4 bases and J dropped 8 bases, with 11 bases sitting between them. Germline V gene data show CDR1 as LGHNA and CDR2 as YNFKEQ. The RNA input was about 0.5 to 1 ug, and it was reverse transcribed with random hexamers. TCRdb independently ran MiXCR on the immunoSEQ multiplex PCR reads; one entry per CDR3 protein. The sample yields 150,000 to 190,000 distinct CDR3 sequences, just under 97% seen once. Remarks on this clonotype: Its specificity is not known.

This sequence joins TRBV4-2 and TRBJ1-1; D ambiguous. This receptor was obtained from a human donor with multiple sclerosis. The sequencing sample was made of CD8+ T cells from PBMCs. For the CDR3, the DNA is TGTGCCAGCAGCCTCTTCACGCGCGAAGCTTTCTTT. Protein: CASSLFTREAFF.